The next 5 T cell receptor beta chains were all read from a single sample in a study of tissue T cells after allogeneic stem cell transplantation. The table came from immunoSEQ multiplex PCR; TCRdb's copy has only in-frame clones and leaves some out. The repertoire holds about 6,900 clones, approximately 50% seen once, with about 3.8% in the top ten. The time point: mouse harvest day 7 after allogeneic transplant. Each mouse received 10^7 T-cell-depleted marrow cells plus 10^6 splenic CD5+ T cells by tail vein. The specimen sequenced was gut tissue. The receptors shown here come from a female BALB/c mouse given C57BL/6 T cells with graft-versus-host disease after an allogeneic hematopoietic cell transplant.

This clone has a single count. Gene names denote mouse genes. The CDR3 end falls 1 residue outside the read, so it is completed with the germline J gene. This chain uses TRBV15 with TRBJ1-1; possibly TRBD1 for D (6 bases). This CDR3 is 11 amino acids long. Germline V gene lookup returns CDR1 SGHND and CDR2 FRSKSL. Trimming removed 6 bases at V and 9 bases at J, with 11 bases between. This CDR3 is CASSQQGKVFF. Incomplete CDR3 DNA: TGTGCCAGCAGCCAACAGGGAAAAGTCTTC.

Turning to this clone: Genes here carry mouse names. The sequence runs out 1 residue before the end of the CDR3; the remainder is reconstructed from the germline J gene. The chain combines TRBV24 with TRBJ1-5; 9 nucleotides agree with TRBD1. Germline CDR1 and CDR2: KGHTA and FRNEEI. CDR3 length equals 14 residues. Trimming took 4 bases from V and 5 from J; bases not matched to a gene: 3. The CDR3 region is CASSPRQGDQAPLF. The sequenced part of the CDR3 DNA is TGTGCCAGCAGTCCTCGACAGGGGGACCAGGCTCCGCTT.

In regard to this clone: The listed genes are named as in mouse. Sequencing ends 1 residue short of the CDR3 end; the germline J gene provides the rest. This CDR3 is also generated by other DNA sequences in the sample. The V call is TRBV23, the J call TRBJ2-3; the D segment call TRBD2 is taken from the table without a DNA check. Germline V gene lookup returns CDR1 KGHTA and CDR2 FQNQQP. This CDR3 has 16 residues. The CDR3 DNA, read in part, is TGCTCCAGCAGTCAATCGGGGGGGTCTAGTGCAGAAACGCTGTAT. Amino acid sequence: CSSSQSGGSSAETLY. The whole CDR3 region reads CSSSQSGGSSAETLYF.

Details on this clone: The gene names given are mouse names. Read sequence stops 1 residue before the CDR3 end, and the germline J gene provides the missing end. This chain connects TRBV3 to TRBJ2-2; D might be TRBD1 or TRBD2, each matching 5 bases. The CDR3 runs to 14 residues. Trimming left V 6 bases short and J 0 bases short, with 8 bases between. The germline V gene encodes CDR1 SNHLY and CDR2 FYNGKV (reference sequence). The CDR3 loop is CASSRGSNTGQLYF. Incomplete CDR3 DNA: TGTGCCAGCAGTCGGGGGTCAAACACCGGGCAGCTCTAC.

To note about this clone: Gene names and germline refer to mouse. The sequence runs out 1 residue before the end of the CDR3; the remainder is reconstructed from the germline J gene. The J gene is TRBJ1-1, the V gene TRBV16; possibly TRBD1 for D (6 bases). This CDR3 region has 12 residues. CDR1 is SGHSA, CDR2 FRNQAP, per germline. The V gene lost 5 bases and the J gene lost 4 bases, with 8 bases spanning the gap. The CDR3 region is CASSLRGTEVFF. The sequenced CDR3 bases are TGTGCAAGCAGCCTCAGGGGCACAGAAGTCTTC. Based on the CDR3 plus reference TRBV16 and TRBJ1-1, the full variable domain is NAGVIQTPRHKVTGKGQEATLWCEPISGHSAVFWYRQTIVQGLEFLTYFRNQAPIDDSGMPKERFSAQMPNQSHSTLKIQSTQPQDSAVYLCASSLRGTEVFFGKGTRLTVV.